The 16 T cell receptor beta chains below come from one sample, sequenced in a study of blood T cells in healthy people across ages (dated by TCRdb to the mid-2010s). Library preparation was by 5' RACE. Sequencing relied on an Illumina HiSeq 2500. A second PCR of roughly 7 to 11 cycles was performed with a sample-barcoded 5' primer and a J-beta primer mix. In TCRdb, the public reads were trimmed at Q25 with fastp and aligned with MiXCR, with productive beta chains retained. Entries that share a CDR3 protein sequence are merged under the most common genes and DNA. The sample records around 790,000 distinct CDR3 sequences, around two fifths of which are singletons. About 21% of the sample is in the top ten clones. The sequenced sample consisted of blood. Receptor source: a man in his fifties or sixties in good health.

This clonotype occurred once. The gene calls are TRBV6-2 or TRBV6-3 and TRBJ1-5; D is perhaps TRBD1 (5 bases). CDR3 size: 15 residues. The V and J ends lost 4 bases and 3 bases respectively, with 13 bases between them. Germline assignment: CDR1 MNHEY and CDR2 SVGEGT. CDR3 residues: CASSFQGLNNQPQHF. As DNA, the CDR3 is TGTGCCAGCAGTTTTCAGGGATTGAACAATCAGCCCCAGCATTTT.

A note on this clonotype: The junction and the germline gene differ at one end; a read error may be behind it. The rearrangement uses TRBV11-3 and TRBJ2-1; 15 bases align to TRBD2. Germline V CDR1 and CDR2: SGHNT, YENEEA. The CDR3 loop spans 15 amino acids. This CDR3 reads CVSDGGLAGGLEQFF. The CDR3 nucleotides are TGTGTCAGCGACGGAGGACTAGCGGGGGGGCTTGAGCAGTTCTTC.

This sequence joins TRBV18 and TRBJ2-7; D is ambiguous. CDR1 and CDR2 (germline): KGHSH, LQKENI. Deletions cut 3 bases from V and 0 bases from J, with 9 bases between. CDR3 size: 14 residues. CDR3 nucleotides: TGTGCCAGCTCACCCTCCCAAAGCTCCTACGAGCAGTACTTC. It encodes CASSPSQSSYEQYF.

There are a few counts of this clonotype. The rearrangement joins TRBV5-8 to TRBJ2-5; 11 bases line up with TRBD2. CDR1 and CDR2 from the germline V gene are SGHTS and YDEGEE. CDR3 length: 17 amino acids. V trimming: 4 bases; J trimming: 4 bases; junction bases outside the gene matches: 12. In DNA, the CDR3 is TGTGCCAGCAGCCCATTGGGTAGCGGGGGGGTCAGAGAGACCCAGTACTTC. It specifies CASSPLGSGGVRETQYF.

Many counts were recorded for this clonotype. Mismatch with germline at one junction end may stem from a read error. CDR3 sequence reads: CASSSGLAGGLNEQFF. The CDR3 DNA reads as TGTGCCAGCAGCTCAGGACTAGCGGGGGGGCTCAATGAGCAGTTCTTC. The gene calls are TRBV5-1 and TRBJ2-1, with 15 bases lining up with TRBD2. Germline V CDR1 and CDR2: SGHRS, YFSETQ. The CDR3 totals 16 residues.

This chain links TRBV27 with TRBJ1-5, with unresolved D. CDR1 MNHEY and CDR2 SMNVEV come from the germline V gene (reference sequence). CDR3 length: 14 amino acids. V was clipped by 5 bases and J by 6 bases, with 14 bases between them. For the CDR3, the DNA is TGTGCCAGCAGTCCTACCCACGCCAGTCAGCCCCAGCATTTT. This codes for CASSPTHASQPQHF.

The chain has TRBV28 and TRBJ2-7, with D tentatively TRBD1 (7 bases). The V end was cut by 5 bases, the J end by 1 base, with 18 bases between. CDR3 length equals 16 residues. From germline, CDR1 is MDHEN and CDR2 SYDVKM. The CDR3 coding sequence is TGTGCCAGCAGTCCGTGGGGGCAGGGGGGTTCCTACGAGCAGTACTTC. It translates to CASSPWGQGGSYEQYF.

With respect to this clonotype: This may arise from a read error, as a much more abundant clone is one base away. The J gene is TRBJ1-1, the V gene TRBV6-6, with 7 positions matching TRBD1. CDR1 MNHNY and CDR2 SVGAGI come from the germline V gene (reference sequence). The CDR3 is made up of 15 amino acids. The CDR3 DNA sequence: TGTGCCGGCAGTTACTTACAGGGGCCGAGGACTGAAGCTTTCTTT. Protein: CAGSYLQGPRTEAFF.

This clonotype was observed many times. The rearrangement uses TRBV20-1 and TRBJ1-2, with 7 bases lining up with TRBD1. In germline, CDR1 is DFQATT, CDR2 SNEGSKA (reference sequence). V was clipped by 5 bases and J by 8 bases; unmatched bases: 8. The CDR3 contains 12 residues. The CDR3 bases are TGCAGTGCTTCGACAGGGACAGACGGCTACACCTTC. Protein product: CSASTGTDGYTF.

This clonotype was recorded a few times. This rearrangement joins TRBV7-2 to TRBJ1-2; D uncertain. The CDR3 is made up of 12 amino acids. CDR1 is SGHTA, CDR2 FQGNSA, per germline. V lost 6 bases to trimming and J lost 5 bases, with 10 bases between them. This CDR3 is CASSALGYGYTF. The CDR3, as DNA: TGTGCCAGCAGTGCCTTGGGGTATGGCTACACCTTC.

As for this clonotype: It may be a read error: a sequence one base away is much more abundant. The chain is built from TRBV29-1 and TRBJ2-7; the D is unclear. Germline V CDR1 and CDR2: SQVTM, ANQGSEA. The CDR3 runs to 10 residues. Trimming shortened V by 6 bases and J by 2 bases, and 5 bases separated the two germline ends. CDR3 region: CSVPTYEQYF. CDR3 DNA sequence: TGCAGCGTCCCGACCTACGAGCAGTACTTC.

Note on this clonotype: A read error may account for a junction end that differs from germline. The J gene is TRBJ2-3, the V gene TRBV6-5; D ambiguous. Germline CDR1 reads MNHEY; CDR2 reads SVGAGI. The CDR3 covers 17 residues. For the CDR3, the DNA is TGTGCCAGCAGTTACTCGACGGCAGGAGTTAGCACTGATACGCAGTATTTT. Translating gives CASSYSTAGVSTDTQYF.

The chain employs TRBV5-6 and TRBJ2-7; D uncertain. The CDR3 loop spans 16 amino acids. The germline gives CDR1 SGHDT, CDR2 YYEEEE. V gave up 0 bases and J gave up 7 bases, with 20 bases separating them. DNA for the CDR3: TGTGCCAGCAGCTTGGCCGGGCAGGACCGTCTAAGTGAGCAGTACTTC. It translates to CASSLAGQDRLSEQYF.

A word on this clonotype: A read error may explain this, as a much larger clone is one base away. This CDR3 reads CAGSLVASAVSSYNEQFF. CDR3 nucleotide sequence: TGCGCCGGCAGCTTGGTTGCCTCCGCGGTAAGCTCCTACAATGAGCAGTTCTTC. The chain combines TRBV5-1 with TRBJ2-1; no clear D gene. CDR3 size: 18 residues. Per germline, CDR1 SGHRS and CDR2 YFSETQ.

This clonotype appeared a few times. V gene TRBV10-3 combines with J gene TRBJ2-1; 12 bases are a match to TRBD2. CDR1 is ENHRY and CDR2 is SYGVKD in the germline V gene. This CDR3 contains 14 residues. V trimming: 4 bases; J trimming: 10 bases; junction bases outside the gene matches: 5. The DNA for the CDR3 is TGTGCCATCAGTGTTGCTAGCGGGGGGGGCGAGCAGTTCTTC. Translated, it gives CAISVASGGGEQFF.

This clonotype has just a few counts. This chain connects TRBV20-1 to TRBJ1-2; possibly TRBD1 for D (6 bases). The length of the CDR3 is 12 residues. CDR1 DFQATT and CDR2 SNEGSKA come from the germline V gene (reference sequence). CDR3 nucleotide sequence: TGCGGAGGGGGTTTGGGGGCCTATGGCTACACCTTC. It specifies CGGGLGAYGYTF.